This passage covers 17 T cell receptor beta chains from one sample sequenced in a study of CD8 T cells in ankylosing spondylitis. From the 5' RACE reads, TCRdb called clonotypes with MiXCR, one entry per CDR3 protein. The data hold approximately 220,000 distinct CDR3 sequences, with 20% to 30% observed a single time. The sequenced sample was blood, either unsorted or a sorted T cell fraction (not recorded which). The receptor set was obtained from a male donor with ankylosing spondylitis or in good health (not recorded which).

V usage is TRBV10-3 and J usage is TRBJ1-3; D possibly corresponds to TRBD1 (5 bases). CDR3 length: 14 residues. Germline V gene lookup returns CDR1 ENHRY and CDR2 SYGVKD. Trimming took 2 bases from V and 11 from J, leaving 16 bases between them. The CDR3 protein is CAISEGGSSRAIYF. The DNA of the CDR3 is TGTGCCATCAGTGAGGGAGGATCTTCCAGGGCCATATATTTT.

This clonotype came up many times. This chain links TRBV20-1 with TRBJ2-1; D might be TRBD1 (6 bases). Germline CDR1 and CDR2: DFQATT and SNEGSKA (reference sequence). The CDR3 runs to 14 residues. CDR3 DNA: TGCCGTGAGGGGGTTACGTGTCCCTACAATGAGCAGTTCTTC. It specifies CREGVTCPYNEQFF.

The table lists this clonotype with a few counts. The rearrangement uses TRBV29-1 and TRBJ2-5, with no clear D. CDR1 is SQVTM and CDR2 is ANQGSEA in the germline V gene. V was cut by 6 bases and J by 3 bases, with 5 bases left in between. This CDR3 has 10 amino acids. This CDR3 is CSVLEETQYF. CDR3 coding DNA: TGCAGCGTCTTAGAAGAGACCCAGTACTTC.

CDR3 nucleotide sequence: TGCAGCGTTGAACGCCCCAAGGACAATGAGCAGTTCTTC. Amino acid sequence: CSVERPKDNEQFF. This sequence joins TRBV29-1 and TRBJ2-1; no clear D gene. CDR3 size: 13 residues. Trimming shortened V by 2 bases and J by 5 bases, and 10 bases separated the two germline ends. The germline gives CDR1 SQVTM, CDR2 ANQGSEA.

This clonotype was counted a few times. The chain links TRBV7-3 to TRBJ2-2; possible D gene TRBD1, 5 bases. Trimming stripped 2 bases from V and 0 bases from J, with 10 bases between. This CDR3 region has 16 residues. Germline V gene lookup returns CDR1 SGHTA and CDR2 FQGTGA. This CDR3 is CASSLSDIANTGELFF. The CDR3 region has the DNA TGTGCCAGCAGCTTATCGGACATAGCGAACACCGGGGAGCTGTTTTTT.

This chain joins TRBV29-1 and TRBJ1-1; D ambiguous. Trimming removed 3 bases from V and 2 bases from J, with 1 base in between. CDR1 is SQVTM and CDR2 is ANQGSEA in the germline V gene. The CDR3 has 10 amino acids. CDR3 sequence (DNA): TGCAGCGTTGACAACACTGAAGCTTTCTTT. Translation gives CSVDNTEAFF.

This clonotype came up many times. This rearrangement joins TRBV5-1 to TRBJ1-1; D is uncertain. CDR3 length: 13 amino acids. V lost 6 bases and J 1 base, leaving 10 bases between the germline ends. Per germline, CDR1 SGHRS and CDR2 YFSETQ. This CDR3 reads CASNEDPNTEAFF. CDR3 DNA: TGCGCCAGCAACGAAGACCCGAACACTGAAGCTTTCTTT.

This clonotype was recorded once. The chain carries TRBV7-2 and TRBJ2-7, with TRBD1 matching 7 bases. V shed 4 bases, J shed 2 bases, and the junction held 5 bases outside the gene matches. CDR3 length: 14 amino acids. Germline-derived CDR1 and CDR2 are SGHTA and FQGNSA. CDR3 protein: CASSSQGVPYEQYF. CDR3 sequence (DNA): TGTGCCAGCAGCTCCCAGGGGGTTCCCTACGAGCAGTACTTC.

The chain uses TRBV7-2 and TRBJ1-3; 8 bases agree with TRBD1. J lost 8 bases, V lost 1 base, and 7 bases had no gene match. Germline V lookup: CDR1 SGHTA, CDR2 FQGNSA. This CDR3 region has 15 residues. In DNA form, the CDR3 reads TGTGCCAGCAGCTTAGTGGCAGGGGGCACATACACCATATATTTT. Translation: CASSLVAGGTYTIYF. Full variable domain (rest looked up from reference TRBV7-2 and TRBJ1-3): GAGVSQSPSNKVTEKGKDVELRCDPISGHTALYWYRQSLGQGLEFLIYFQGNSAPDKSGLPSDRFSAERTGGSVSTLTIQRTQQEDSAVYLCASSLVAGGTYTIYFGEGSWLTVV.

This chain uses TRBV9 with TRBJ1-4; D gene ambiguous. The CDR3 is 13 amino acids. Trimming removed 0 bases at V and 5 bases at J, with 5 bases between. CDR1 is SGDLS and CDR2 is YYNGEE in the germline V gene. This chain's CDR3 is CASSVGPNEKLFF. The CDR3 DNA follows: TGTGCCAGCAGCGTAGGCCCAAATGAAAAACTGTTTTTT. Based on the CDR3 plus reference TRBV9 and TRBJ1-4, the full variable domain is DSGVTQTPKHLITATGQRVTLRCSPRSGDLSVYWYQQSLDQGLQFLIQYYNGEERAKGNILERFSAQQFPDLHSELNLSSLELGDSALYFCASSVGPNEKLFFGSGTQLSVL.

This clonotype has ten or more counts. V usage is TRBV5-1 and J usage is TRBJ2-3; perhaps D is TRBD1 or TRBD2 (6 bases each). Germline-derived CDR1 and CDR2 are SGHRS and YFSETQ. The CDR3 totals 14 residues. V was pared by 4 bases and J by 4 bases, with 13 bases between. CDR3 sequence reads: CASSDQGRSDTQYF. CDR3 in DNA: TGCGCCAGCAGCGACCAGGGGAGGTCAGATACGCAGTATTTT.

Ten or more counts support this clonotype. The rearrangement joins TRBV4-1 to TRBJ1-5, with 8 bases identical to TRBD1. Trimming at V came to 2 bases and at J to 6 bases, leaving 6 bases not matched to a gene. The CDR3 sequence is 15 residues long. Looked up from germline, CDR1 is MGHRA and CDR2 is YSYEKL. CDR3 sequence: CASSQPDRGSQPQHF. The CDR3 DNA reads as TGCGCCAGCAGCCAACCCGACAGGGGTAGTCAGCCCCAGCATTTT.

This clonotype has a count of ten or more. J is TRBJ2-6 and V is TRBV5-6; 8 bases agree with TRBD1. The germline gives CDR1 SGHDT, CDR2 YYEEEE. The CDR3 sequence is 18 residues long. V was pared by 5 bases and J by 3 bases, with 13 bases of the junction left unmatched. CDR3 nucleotides: TGTGCCAGCAGTAGGACGGACAGGGCCCTTTTTGGGGCCAACGTCCTGACTTTC. It specifies CASSRTDRALFGANVLTF.

The CDR3 sequence is CASSLADSNQPQHF. The CDR3 coding sequence is TGTGCCAGCAGTTTGGCGGATAGCAATCAGCCCCAGCATTTT. The chain joins TRBV12-3 or TRBV12-4 to TRBJ1-5; D is ambiguous. Trimming cost V 3 bases and J 0 bases, with 6 bases left between them. The CDR3 has 14 amino acids.

This clonotype was seen a handful of times. This sequence joins TRBV7-2 and TRBJ2-1; TRBD1 matches at 10 bases. V lost 7 bases, J lost 7 bases, and 16 bases stayed unmatched. This CDR3 contains 17 residues. CDR1 and CDR2 (germline): SGHTA, FQGNSA. CDR3 bases: TGTGCCAGCACCCTCCGGTCTGACAGGGGGCAAGGGAATGAGCAGTTCTTC. Translating gives CASTLRSDRGQGNEQFF.

The rearrangement links TRBV4-2 to TRBJ2-1, with 13 positions matching TRBD2. The trim removed 5 bases at V and 7 bases at J, leaving 8 bases unmatched. CDR1 and CDR2 from the germline V gene are LGHNA and YNFKEQ. The CDR3 extends over 16 amino acids. Here the CDR3 DNA reads TGTGCCAGCAGCTACGGACTAGCGGGAGTCCGGAATGAGCAGTTCTTC. Amino acid sequence: CASSYGLAGVRNEQFF.

This chain uses TRBV4-1 with TRBJ1-2; TRBD1 might be the D (5 bases). The germline V gene encodes CDR1 MGHRA and CDR2 YSYEKL. The germline V and J ends were trimmed by 0 bases and 1 base, with 9 bases remaining between them. This CDR3 has 15 amino acids. The CDR3 region is CASSQDLQVNYGYTF. The CDR3 coding sequence is TGCGCCAGCAGCCAAGATCTACAGGTTAACTATGGCTACACCTTC.